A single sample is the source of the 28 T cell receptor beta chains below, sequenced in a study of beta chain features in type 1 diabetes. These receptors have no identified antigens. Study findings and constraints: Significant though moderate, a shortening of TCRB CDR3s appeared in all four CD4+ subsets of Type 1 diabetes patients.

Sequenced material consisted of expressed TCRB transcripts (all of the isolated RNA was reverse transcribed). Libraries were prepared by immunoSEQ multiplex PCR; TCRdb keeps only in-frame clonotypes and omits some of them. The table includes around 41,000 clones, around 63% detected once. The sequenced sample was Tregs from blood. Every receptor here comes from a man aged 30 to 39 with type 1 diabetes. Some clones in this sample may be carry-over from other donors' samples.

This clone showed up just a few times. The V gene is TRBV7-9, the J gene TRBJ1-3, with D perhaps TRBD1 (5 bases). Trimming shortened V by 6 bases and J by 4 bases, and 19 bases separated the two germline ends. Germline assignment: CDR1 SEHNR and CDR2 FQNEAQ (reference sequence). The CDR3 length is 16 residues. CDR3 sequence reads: CASSRDAGREGNTIYF. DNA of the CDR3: TGTGCCAGCAGTCGTGATGCGGGGCGCGAAGGAAACACCATATATTTT.

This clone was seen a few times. In DNA form, the CDR3 reads TGTGCCAGCAGCTTTCGAACTCCAGGAGAGCAGTTCTTC. Its translation: CASSFRTPGEQFF. The chain joins TRBV7-6 to TRBJ2-1; D unclear. The CDR3 length is 13 residues. Trimming removed 3 bases from V and 10 bases from J, with 13 bases in between. Germline V lookup: CDR1 SGHVS, CDR2 FNYEAQ.

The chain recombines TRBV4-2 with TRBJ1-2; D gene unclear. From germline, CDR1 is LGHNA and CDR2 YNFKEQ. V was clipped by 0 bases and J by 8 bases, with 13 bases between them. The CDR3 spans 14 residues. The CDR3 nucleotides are TGTGCCAGCAGCCAAGATCGGGTTTTTTGGGGCTACACCTTC. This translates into CASSQDRVFWGYTF.

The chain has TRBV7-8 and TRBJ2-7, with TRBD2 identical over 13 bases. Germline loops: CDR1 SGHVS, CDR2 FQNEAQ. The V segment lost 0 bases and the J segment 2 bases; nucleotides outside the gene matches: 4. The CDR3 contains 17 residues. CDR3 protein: CASSLARTSGGTYEQYF. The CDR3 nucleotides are TGTGCCAGCAGCTTAGCCCGGACTAGCGGGGGAACCTACGAGCAGTACTTC.

CDR3 sequence: CASRTGGNTGELFF. For the CDR3, the DNA is TGTGCCAGCAGGACAGGGGGAAACACCGGGGAGCTGTTTTTT. The rearrangement joins TRBV7-2 to TRBJ2-2; 9 bases align to TRBD1. The J segment lost 2 bases and the V segment lost 6 bases, leaving 1 base of the junction unmatched. The CDR3 totals 14 residues. The germline V gene encodes CDR1 SGHTA and CDR2 FQGNSA.

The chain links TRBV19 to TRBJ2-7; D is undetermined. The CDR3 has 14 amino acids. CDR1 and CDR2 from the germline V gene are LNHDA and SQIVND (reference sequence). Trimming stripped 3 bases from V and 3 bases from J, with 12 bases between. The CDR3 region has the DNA TGTGCCAGTAGTATTGGAGCCGGCCGCTACGAGCAGTACTTC. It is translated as CASSIGAGRYEQYF.

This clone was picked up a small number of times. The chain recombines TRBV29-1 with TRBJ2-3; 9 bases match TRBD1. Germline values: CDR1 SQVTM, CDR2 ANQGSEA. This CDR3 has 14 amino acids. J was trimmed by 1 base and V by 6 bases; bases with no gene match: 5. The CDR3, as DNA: TGCAGCGTGGCCGGGACAGGGCGCACAGATACGCAGTATTTT. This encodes CSVAGTGRTDTQYF.

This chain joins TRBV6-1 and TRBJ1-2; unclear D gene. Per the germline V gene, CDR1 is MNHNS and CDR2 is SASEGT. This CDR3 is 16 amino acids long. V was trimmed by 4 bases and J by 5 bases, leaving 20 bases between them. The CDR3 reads CASSGPGGINSYGYTF. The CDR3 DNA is TGTGCCAGCAGTGGGCCGGGCGGGATCAATTCTTATGGCTACACCTTC.

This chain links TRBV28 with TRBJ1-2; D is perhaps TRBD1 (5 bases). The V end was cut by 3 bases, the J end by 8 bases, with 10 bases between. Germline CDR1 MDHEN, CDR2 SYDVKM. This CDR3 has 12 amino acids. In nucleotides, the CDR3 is TGTGCCAGCAGTTTCAGGGTAGGCGGCTACACCTTC. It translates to CASSFRVGGYTF.

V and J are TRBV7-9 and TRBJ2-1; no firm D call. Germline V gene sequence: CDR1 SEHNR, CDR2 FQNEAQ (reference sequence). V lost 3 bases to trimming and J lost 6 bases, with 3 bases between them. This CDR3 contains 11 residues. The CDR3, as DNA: TGTGCCAGCAGCTTCAGCAATGAGCAGTTCTTC. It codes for CASSFSNEQFF. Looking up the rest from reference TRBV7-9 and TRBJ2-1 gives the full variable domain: DTGVSQNPRHKITKRGQNVTFRCDPISEHNRLYWYRQTLGQGPEFLTYFQNEAQLEKSRLLSDRFSAERPKGSFSTLEIQRTEQGDSAMYLCASSFSNEQFFGPGTRLTVL.

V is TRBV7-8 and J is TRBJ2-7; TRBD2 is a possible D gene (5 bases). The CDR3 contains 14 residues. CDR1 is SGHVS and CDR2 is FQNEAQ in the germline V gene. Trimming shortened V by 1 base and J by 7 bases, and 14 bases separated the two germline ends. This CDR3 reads CASSLGSLRGEQYF. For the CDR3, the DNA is TGTGCCAGCAGCTTAGGCAGCCTCCGGGGTGAGCAGTACTTC.

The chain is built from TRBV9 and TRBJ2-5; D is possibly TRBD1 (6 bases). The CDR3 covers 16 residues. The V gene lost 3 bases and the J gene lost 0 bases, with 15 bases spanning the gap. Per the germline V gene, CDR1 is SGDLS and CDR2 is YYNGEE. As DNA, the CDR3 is TGTGCCAGCAGCGCTTTGGAGGACAGAGACCAAGAGACCCAGTACTTC. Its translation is CASSALEDRDQETQYF. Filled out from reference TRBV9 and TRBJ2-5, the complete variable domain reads DSGVTQTPKHLITATGQRVTLRCSPRSGDLSVYWYQQSLDQGLQFLIQYYNGEERAKGNILERFSAQQFPDLHSELNLSSLELGDSALYFCASSALEDRDQETQYFGPGTRLLVL.

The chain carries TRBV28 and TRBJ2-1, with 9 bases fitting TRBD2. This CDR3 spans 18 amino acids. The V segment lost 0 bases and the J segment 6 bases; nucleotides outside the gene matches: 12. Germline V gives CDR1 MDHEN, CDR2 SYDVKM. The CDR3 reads CASSLWAGGPLIGNEQFF. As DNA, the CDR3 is TGTGCCAGCAGTTTATGGGCGGGGGGGCCGCTTATCGGCAATGAGCAGTTCTTC.

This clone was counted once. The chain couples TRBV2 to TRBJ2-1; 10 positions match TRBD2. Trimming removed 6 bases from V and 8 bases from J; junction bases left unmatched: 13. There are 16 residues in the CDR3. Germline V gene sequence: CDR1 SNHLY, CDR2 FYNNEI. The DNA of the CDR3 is TGTGCCAGCAGCCCGCTTGGGACTAGCGCCTTGGATGAGCAGTTCTTC. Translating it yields CASSPLGTSALDEQFF.

This CDR3 is CASSLRQSTDTQYF. For the CDR3, the DNA is TGTGCCAGCAGCCTAAGACAGAGCACAGATACGCAGTATTTT. The chain joins TRBV7-9 to TRBJ2-3; TRBD1 might be the D (5 bases). The CDR3 is 14 amino acids. The V end was cut by 5 bases, the J end by 0 bases, with 9 bases between. Germline V gene lookup returns CDR1 SEHNR and CDR2 FQNEAQ (reference sequence).

The chain's CDR3 is CAIVGERDGEQYF. The DNA for the CDR3 is TGTGCCATCGTCGGGGAAAGAGACGGCGAGCAGTACTTC. The genes are TRBV10-3 and TRBJ2-7; possible D gene TRBD2, 5 bases. Trimming took 8 bases from V and 6 from J, leaving 17 bases between them. This CDR3 is built from 13 residues. Germline V CDR1 and CDR2: ENHRY, SYGVKD.

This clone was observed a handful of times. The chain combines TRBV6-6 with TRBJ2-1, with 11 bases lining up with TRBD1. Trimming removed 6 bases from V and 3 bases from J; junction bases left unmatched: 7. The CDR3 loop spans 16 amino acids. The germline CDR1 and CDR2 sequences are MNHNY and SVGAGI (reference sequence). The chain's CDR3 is CASSSPGQGVYNEQFF. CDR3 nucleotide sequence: TGTGCCAGCAGCTCCCCGGGACAGGGGGTCTACAATGAGCAGTTCTTC.

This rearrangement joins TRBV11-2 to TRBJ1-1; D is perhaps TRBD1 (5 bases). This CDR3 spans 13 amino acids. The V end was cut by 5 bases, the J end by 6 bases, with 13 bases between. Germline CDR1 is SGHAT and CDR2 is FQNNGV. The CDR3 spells CASSPTWGAEAFF. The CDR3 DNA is TGTGCCAGCAGCCCAACCTGGGGGGCTGAAGCTTTCTTT.

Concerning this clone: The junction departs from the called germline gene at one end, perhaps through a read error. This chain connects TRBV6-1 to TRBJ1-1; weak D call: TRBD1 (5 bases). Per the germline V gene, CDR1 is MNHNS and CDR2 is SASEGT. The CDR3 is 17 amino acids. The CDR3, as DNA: TGTGCCAGCAGTGAAGCAGGCAAGGACGGGGGAATCACTAAAGCTTTCTTT. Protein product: CASSEAGKDGGITKAFF.

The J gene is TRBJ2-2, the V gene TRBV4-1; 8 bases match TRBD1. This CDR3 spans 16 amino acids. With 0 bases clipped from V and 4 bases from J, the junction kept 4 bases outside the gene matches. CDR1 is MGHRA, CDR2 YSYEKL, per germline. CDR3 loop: CASSQDTGGSTGELFF. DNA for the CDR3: TGCGCCAGCAGCCAAGATACAGGGGGATCCACCGGGGAGCTGTTTTTT.

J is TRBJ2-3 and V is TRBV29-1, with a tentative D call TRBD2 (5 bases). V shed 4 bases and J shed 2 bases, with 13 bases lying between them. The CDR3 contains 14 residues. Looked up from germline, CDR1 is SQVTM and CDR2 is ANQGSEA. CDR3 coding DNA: TGCAGCGTTGCCCGGAGAGGGTTCACAGATACGCAGTATTTT. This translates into CSVARRGFTDTQYF.

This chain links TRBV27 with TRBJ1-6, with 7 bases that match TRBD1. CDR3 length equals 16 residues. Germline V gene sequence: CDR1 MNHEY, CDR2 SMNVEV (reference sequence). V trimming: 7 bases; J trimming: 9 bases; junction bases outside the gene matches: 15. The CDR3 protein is CASTDRVGTGGSPLHF. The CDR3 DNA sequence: TGTGCCAGCACAGACAGGGTTGGAACCGGTGGTTCACCCCTCCACTTT.

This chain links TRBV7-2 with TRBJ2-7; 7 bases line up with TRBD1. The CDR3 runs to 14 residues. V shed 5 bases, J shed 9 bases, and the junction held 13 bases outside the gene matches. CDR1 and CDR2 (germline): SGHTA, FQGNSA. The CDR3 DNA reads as TGTGCCAGCAGCCACCCGACAGGGCTCGGCGGGCAGTACTTC. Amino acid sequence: CASSHPTGLGGQYF.

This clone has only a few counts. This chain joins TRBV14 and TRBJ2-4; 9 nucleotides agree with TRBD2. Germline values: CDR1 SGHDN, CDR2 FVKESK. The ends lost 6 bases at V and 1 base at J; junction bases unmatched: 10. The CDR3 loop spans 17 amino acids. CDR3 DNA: TGTGCCAGCAGGCTCCTAGCGGGGCCGACGGCCAAAAACATTCAGTACTTC. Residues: CASRLLAGPTAKNIQYF.

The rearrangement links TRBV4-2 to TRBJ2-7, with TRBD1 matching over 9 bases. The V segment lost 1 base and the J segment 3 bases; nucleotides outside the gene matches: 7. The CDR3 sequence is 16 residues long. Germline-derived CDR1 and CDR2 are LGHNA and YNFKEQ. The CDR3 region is CASSQGRDRASYEQYF. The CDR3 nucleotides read TGTGCCAGCAGCCAAGGACGGGACAGGGCCAGCTACGAGCAGTACTTC.

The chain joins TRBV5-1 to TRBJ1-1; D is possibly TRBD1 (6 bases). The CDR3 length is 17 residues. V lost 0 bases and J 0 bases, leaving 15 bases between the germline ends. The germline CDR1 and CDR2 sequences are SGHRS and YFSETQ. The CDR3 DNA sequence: TGCGCCAGCAGCTTGGGGAGGATAAACAGGGTGAACACTGAAGCTTTCTTT. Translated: CASSLGRINRVNTEAFF.

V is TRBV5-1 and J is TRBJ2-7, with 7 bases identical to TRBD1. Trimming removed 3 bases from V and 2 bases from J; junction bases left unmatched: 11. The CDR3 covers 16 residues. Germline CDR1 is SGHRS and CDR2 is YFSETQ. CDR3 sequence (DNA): TGCGCCAGCAGCTACCGTACCGGGACAGCGCCCTACGAGCAGTACTTC. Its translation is CASSYRTGTAPYEQYF.

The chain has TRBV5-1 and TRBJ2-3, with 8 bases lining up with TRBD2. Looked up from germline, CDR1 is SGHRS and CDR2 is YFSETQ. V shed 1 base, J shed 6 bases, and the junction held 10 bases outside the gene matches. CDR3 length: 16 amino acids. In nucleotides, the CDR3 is TGCGCCAGCAGCTTGACCTTCGGGGGGGCCCGCGATACGCAGTATTTT. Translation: CASSLTFGGARDTQYF.